This entry lists 14 T cell receptor beta chains sequenced from one sample in a study of response to subunit inactivated influenza vaccine. TCRdb reprocessed the RT-PCR reads with MiXCR, giving one entry per CDR3 protein. The profile shows over 400,000 distinct CDR3 sequences, 10% to 15% of them singletons. Material: PBMCs from blood, obtained 35 to 45 days after vaccination. These receptors were taken from a man aged 50 to 59 who received an inactivated influenza vaccine.

The gene calls are TRBV7-8 and TRBJ2-5, with 9 nucleotides matching TRBD2. The length of the CDR3 is 15 residues. The V and J ends lost 5 bases and 2 bases, in that order; junction bases with no gene match: 6. CDR1 SGHVS and CDR2 FQNEAQ come from the germline V gene. CDR3 in DNA: TGTGCCAGCAGCAGACTAGCGGAGAATCAAGAGACCCAGTACTTC. This translates into CASSRLAENQETQYF.

This clonotype was counted many times. This chain links TRBV6-1 with TRBJ2-7; 8 bases fit TRBD2. This CDR3 contains 15 residues. Looked up from germline, CDR1 is MNHNS and CDR2 is SASEGT. The J segment lost 4 bases and the V segment lost 7 bases, leaving 12 bases of the junction unmatched. Written as DNA, the CDR3 is TGTGCCAGCACTCAGAGCGGGGGTCGATTTTACGAGCAGTACTTC. The encoded protein is CASTQSGGRFYEQYF.

This clonotype was found many times. The V and J genes are TRBV20-1 and TRBJ2-1; 8 bases align to TRBD1. In germline, CDR1 is DFQATT, CDR2 SNEGSKA (reference sequence). After removal of 2 bases from V and 9 bases from J, the junction contained 6 bases not matched to a gene. The CDR3 covers 13 residues. CDR3 sequence reads: CSARYRGVGEQFF. The CDR3 DNA sequence: TGCAGTGCTAGATACAGGGGGGTTGGTGAGCAGTTCTTC.

With regard to this clonotype: Being one base from a much bigger clone, this may be a read error. The J gene is TRBJ2-7, the V gene TRBV5-1, with 7 bases aligning to TRBD2. This CDR3 has 16 residues. Per the germline V gene, CDR1 is SGHRS and CDR2 is YFSETQ. The CDR3 region has the DNA TGCGCCAGCAGCTTGGGAGCTAGCGGAAGCTCCTACGAGCAGAACTTC. This encodes CASSLGASGSSYEQNF.

The J gene is TRBJ2-2, the V gene TRBV12-3 or TRBV12-4; no firm D call. The CDR3 is 14 residues long. V was pared by 7 bases and J by 3 bases, with 12 bases between. CDR3 sequence (DNA): TGTGCCAGCAACCCCGGACGGTACACCGGGGAGCTGTTTTTT. Translating it yields CASNPGRYTGELFF.

The gene calls are TRBV7-9 and TRBJ2-6; no reliable D call. From germline, CDR1 is SEHNR and CDR2 FQNEAQ (reference sequence). This CDR3 spans 15 amino acids. V gave up 6 bases and J gave up 0 bases, with 9 bases separating them. The CDR3 here is CASSLRNSGANVLTF. In nucleotides, the CDR3 is TGTGCCAGCAGTTTACGTAACTCTGGGGCCAACGTCCTGACTTTC.

This clonotype was found many times. As DNA, the CDR3 is TGTGCCAGCAGCCGAAGGGCGGGGAGGAATGAGCAGTTCTTC. Residues: CASSRRAGRNEQFF. The chain has TRBV12-3 or TRBV12-4 and TRBJ2-1; perhaps TRBD2 as D (6 bases). V was clipped by 6 bases and J by 7 bases, with 16 bases between them. The CDR3 is 14 amino acids.

This clonotype appeared a few times. The V and J genes are TRBV7-9 and TRBJ1-1, with unresolved D. Deletions cut 6 bases from V and 8 bases from J, with 13 bases between. Germline V CDR1 and CDR2: SEHNR, FQNEAQ (reference sequence). The CDR3 runs 12 residues. CDR3 region: CASSSGLSEAFF. The CDR3 DNA is TGTGCCAGCAGTTCCGGACTCTCCGAAGCTTTCTTT.

This clonotype was found a few times. The chain is built from TRBV7-9 and TRBJ1-6; D gene ambiguous. Germline V lookup: CDR1 SEHNR, CDR2 FQNEAQ (reference sequence). The V and J ends lost 6 bases and 7 bases respectively, with 10 bases between them. The CDR3 has 13 residues. DNA for the CDR3: TGTGCCAGCAGTCCCTTAGGGAATTCACCCCTCCACTTT. This codes for CASSPLGNSPLHF.

This clonotype has a count of ten or more. The chain is built from TRBV9 and TRBJ2-2; tentatively, D is TRBD2 (5 bases). V dropped 1 base and J dropped 3 bases, with 25 bases sitting between them. Germline V gene lookup returns CDR1 SGDLS and CDR2 YYNGEE. The CDR3 length is 20 residues. The CDR3 DNA sequence: TGTGCCAGCAGCGTACCCTACTCGGTGATCGGGGTCGACGACACCGGGGAGCTGTTTTTT. Its protein product is CASSVPYSVIGVDDTGELFF.

The chain couples TRBV29-1 to TRBJ1-1; D remains ambiguous. Germline assignment: CDR1 SQVTM and CDR2 ANQGSEA. The ends were cut back, 2 bases at V and 1 base at J, with 14 bases in the middle. The CDR3 is 15 residues long. The DNA of the CDR3 is TGCAGCGTTGAAATGGCCGGAGGGTGGAACACTGAAGCTTTCTTT. Translating it yields CSVEMAGGWNTEAFF.

The V call is TRBV19, the J call TRBJ2-1; 8 positions match TRBD1. CDR1 LNHDA and CDR2 SQIVND come from the germline V gene (reference sequence). The CDR3 covers 13 residues. The V and J ends lost 5 bases and 8 bases, in that order; junction bases with no gene match: 5. The CDR3, as DNA: TGTGCCAGTAGTCGGCCAGGGGGCGATGAGCAGTTCTTC. Translated: CASSRPGGDEQFF.

This clonotype has just a few counts. The chain is built from TRBV9 and TRBJ2-1, with TRBD2 identical over 10 bases. Trimming took 0 bases from V and 6 from J; bases not matched to a gene: 6. The CDR3 has 16 residues. Germline CDR1 reads SGDLS; CDR2 reads YYNGEE. The DNA for the CDR3 is TGTGCCAGCAGCGTAGAGCCTAGCGGGAGTATCAATGAGCAGTTCTTC. Its protein product is CASSVEPSGSINEQFF.

The chain joins TRBV30 to TRBJ1-1; TRBD1 agrees at 10 bases. The CDR3 is 17 amino acids. From germline, CDR1 is GTSNPN and CDR2 SVGIG (reference sequence). V was clipped by 1 base and J by 1 base; unmatched bases: 9. The CDR3: CAWSALRQGAWNTEAFF. In DNA, the CDR3 is TGTGCCTGGAGTGCGCTTAGACAGGGGGCTTGGAACACTGAAGCTTTCTTT.